Shown below are 20 T cell receptor beta chains from a single sample sequenced in a study of T-cell reconstitution after alpha-beta-depleted transplantation in children. A TCRbeta library incorporating unique molecular identifiers was prepared. TCRdb itself ran the PCR reads through MiXCR, one entry per CDR3 protein. The data hold hundreds of thousands of distinct CDR3 sequences, with 9.5% to 13% observed a single time. This specimen was peripheral blood, taken 180 days after TCRalphabeta/CD19-depleted stem cell transplant. The receptors here all came from a male patient aged 2-10 years who had a stem cell transplant for chronic granulomatous disease, so the T cells may come from the graft donor.

In its sample, this clonotype was seen many times. The chain's CDR3 is CAISENSMKRGPSQETQYF. As DNA, the CDR3 is TGTGCCATCAGTGAGAATTCGATGAAGCGGGGCCCTTCTCAAGAGACCCAGTACTTC. This chain joins TRBV10-3 and TRBJ2-5; 7 nucleotides match TRBD2. The CDR3 extends over 19 amino acids. J lost 2 bases, V lost 2 bases, and 17 bases had no gene match. In germline, CDR1 is ENHRY, CDR2 SYGVKD.

This clonotype has a count of ten or more. The chain joins TRBV12-3 or TRBV12-4 to TRBJ2-5, with 7 bases identical to TRBD2. This CDR3 spans 14 amino acids. V lost 6 bases to trimming and J lost 3 bases; unmatched junction nucleotides: 7. CDR3 bases: TGTGCCAGCAGCTTCGGGGGAGGGGAAGAGACCCAGTACTTC. Its protein product is CASSFGGGEETQYF.

This clonotype was recorded at least ten times. This chain uses TRBV7-9 with TRBJ2-1, with TRBD2 matching over 8 bases. Per germline, CDR1 SEHNR and CDR2 FQNEAQ (reference sequence). With 7 bases clipped from V and 3 bases from J, the junction kept 8 bases outside the gene matches. CDR3 length: 15 amino acids. CDR3 DNA sequence: TGTGCCAGCAACACAGGACTAGCAGGCTACAATGAGCAGTTCTTC. The encoded protein is CASNTGLAGYNEQFF.

In its sample, this clonotype was seen many times. The chain uses TRBV4-3 and TRBJ2-7; D possibly corresponds to TRBD2 (5 bases). Trimming stripped 2 bases from V and 7 bases from J, with 9 bases between. This CDR3 comprises 12 residues. Germline V CDR1 and CDR2: LGHNA, YSLEER. CDR3: CASSQSSGEQYF. The CDR3 DNA reads as TGCGCCAGCAGCCAATCTTCGGGGGAGCAGTACTTC.

This clonotype occurred many times. The chain uses TRBV20-1 and TRBJ2-7; D gene ambiguous. The ends were cut back, 6 bases at V and 0 bases at J, with 15 bases in the middle. CDR3 length equals 14 residues. The germline gives CDR1 DFQATT, CDR2 SNEGSKA (reference sequence). The CDR3 sequence: CSAQTVRSSYEQYF. DNA for the CDR3: TGCAGTGCCCAGACGGTCCGGAGCTCCTACGAGCAGTACTTC.

In its sample, this clonotype was seen many times. The J gene is TRBJ2-7, the V gene TRBV12-3 or TRBV12-4; 7 positions agree with TRBD2. V gave up 6 bases and J gave up 6 bases; unmatched junction bases: 11. The CDR3 runs to 14 residues. The DNA for the CDR3 is TGTGCCAGCAGCACTGGGACTCCGGGAGGCGAGCAGTACTTC. Translation: CASSTGTPGGEQYF.

There are many counts of this clonotype. V gene TRBV12-3 or TRBV12-4 combines with J gene TRBJ2-1, with TRBD2 as a possible D gene (6 bases). The CDR3 consists of 13 residues. The V gene lost 6 bases and the J gene lost 4 bases, with 10 bases spanning the gap. CDR3 coding DNA: TGTGCCAGCAGGCCCGGGAGTTACAATGAGCAGTTCTTC. This translates into CASRPGSYNEQFF.

This clonotype has at least ten counts. CDR3 sequence: CASSLARDVAGELFF. The CDR3, as DNA: TGCGCCAGCAGCTTGGCCAGGGACGTAGCCGGGGAGCTGTTTTTT. This sequence joins TRBV5-1 and TRBJ2-2; D is possibly TRBD1 or TRBD2 (5 bases each). The V end lost 0 bases, the J end lost 6 bases, and 12 bases lay between the germline ends. Per germline, CDR1 SGHRS and CDR2 YFSETQ. The CDR3 runs 15 residues.

V gene TRBV10-3 combines with J gene TRBJ2-2; D tentatively reads TRBD1 or TRBD2 (5 bases each). Germline CDR1 reads ENHRY; CDR2 reads SYGVKD. The V end lost 9 bases, the J end lost 1 base, and 12 bases lay between the germline ends. The CDR3 is 14 residues long. The CDR3: CAMNRDENTGELFF. The CDR3 nucleotides read TGTGCCATGAACCGGGACGAGAACACCGGGGAGCTGTTTTTT.

This clonotype has just a few counts. The rearrangement links TRBV5-6 to TRBJ2-7; 9 bases match TRBD1. The CDR3 runs to 15 residues. Trimming cost V 1 base and J 7 bases; bases outside gene matches: 9. CDR1 and CDR2 (germline): SGHDT, YYEEEE. The CDR3 nucleotides read TGTGCCAGCAGCTTGAATCCTGGAGGGACAGGGGAGCAGTACTTC. Translation: CASSLNPGGTGEQYF.

The chain links TRBV11-3 to TRBJ2-3, with D perhaps TRBD1 (5 bases). Germline V gives CDR1 SGHNT, CDR2 YENEEA. This CDR3 region has 15 residues. Trimming stripped 5 bases from V and 0 bases from J, with 12 bases between. The CDR3 DNA is TGTGCCAGCAGCCCCCAGGGCAGTAGCACAGATACGCAGTATTTT. This gives the protein CASSPQGSSTDTQYF.

This clonotype was found many times. The chain couples TRBV5-1 to TRBJ2-5; D is uncertain. This CDR3 has 13 amino acids. Trimming stripped 0 bases from V and 2 bases from J, with 5 bases between. Germline V gene data show CDR1 as SGHRS and CDR2 as YFSETQ. CDR3 nucleotide sequence: TGCGCCAGCAGCTTGGTCCAGCAAGAGACCCAGTACTTC. Protein sequence: CASSLVQQETQYF. Based on the CDR3 plus reference TRBV5-1 and TRBJ2-5, the full variable domain is KAGVTQTPRYLIKTRGQQVTLSCSPISGHRSVSWYQQTPGQGLQFLFEYFSETQRNKGNFPGRFSGRQFSNSRSEMNVSTLELGDSALYLCASSLVQQETQYFGPGTRLLVL.

This clonotype was seen at least ten times. This CDR3 reads CASSSDYRDPSYNEQFF. CDR3 nucleotide sequence: TGTGCCAGCAGCTCAGATTATCGGGACCCTTCCTACAATGAGCAGTTCTTC. The rearrangement joins TRBV7-6 to TRBJ2-1; perhaps D is TRBD1 or TRBD2 (5 bases each). The germline V and J ends were trimmed by 4 bases and 1 base, with 17 bases remaining between them. This CDR3 comprises 17 residues. CDR1 and CDR2 (germline): SGHVS, FNYEAQ.

This clonotype was seen ten or more times. V and J are TRBV27 and TRBJ2-7; D gene ambiguous. V lost 5 bases, J lost 3 bases, and 14 bases lay in between. Germline CDR1 MNHEY, CDR2 SMNVEV (reference sequence). This CDR3 has 14 amino acids. The CDR3 loop is CASSHRTENYEQYF. In DNA form, the CDR3 reads TGTGCCAGCAGTCATCGGACGGAAAACTACGAGCAGTACTTC.

In this sample, this clonotype turned up many times. The J gene is TRBJ2-1, the V gene TRBV9; tentatively, D is TRBD1 (6 bases). The CDR3 totals 16 residues. In germline, CDR1 is SGDLS, CDR2 YYNGEE. Deletions cut 3 bases from V and 3 bases from J, with 16 bases between. CDR3 nucleotides: TGTGCCAGCAGCGACAACAGGGAAAGGGGCTACAATGAGCAGTTCTTC. Amino acids: CASSDNRERGYNEQFF.

This clonotype showed up many times. The gene calls are TRBV6-9 and TRBJ2-1, with D possibly TRBD1 on 6 matching bases. The CDR3 is 15 residues long. Deletions cut 9 bases from V and 0 bases from J, with 15 bases between. Germline V gene sequence: CDR1 MNHGY, CDR2 SVAAGI. The chain's CDR3 is CARTFGQSSYNEQFF. The DNA of the CDR3 is TGTGCCAGGACCTTCGGACAGAGCTCCTACAATGAGCAGTTCTTC.

This clonotype showed up many times. V is TRBV3-1 and J is TRBJ2-7; 9 nucleotides agree with TRBD1. V trimming: 0 bases; J trimming: 5 bases; junction bases outside the gene matches: 8. The CDR3 is 16 residues long. Germline CDR1 reads LGHDT; CDR2 reads YNNKEL (reference sequence). CDR3: CASSQEDWDRVDEQYF. In DNA form, the CDR3 reads TGTGCCAGCAGCCAAGAAGATTGGGACAGGGTCGACGAGCAGTACTTC.

The sample holds many counts of this clonotype. The chain carries TRBV7-2 and TRBJ1-4, with D possibly TRBD1 on 6 matching bases. Germline loops: CDR1 SGHTA, CDR2 FQGNSA. This CDR3 has 13 amino acids. Deletions cut 1 base from V and 14 bases from J, with 14 bases between. The CDR3: CASSLVQGNRLFF. The CDR3 DNA reads TGTGCCAGCAGCTTAGTACAGGGAAATCGGCTGTTTTTT.

This clonotype has a count of ten or more. This rearrangement joins TRBV18 to TRBJ1-2; D call uncertain. The CDR3 consists of 13 residues. Germline assignment: CDR1 KGHSH and CDR2 LQKENI. Trimming removed 6 bases from V and 0 bases from J, with 8 bases in between. CDR3 nucleotides: TGTGCCAGCTCCCCGGACCCTAACTATGGCTACACCTTC. Amino acids: CASSPDPNYGYTF.

This clonotype was detected many times. The chain combines TRBV29-1 with TRBJ1-4; the D is unclear. There are 11 residues in the CDR3. Germline V gene lookup returns CDR1 SQVTM and CDR2 ANQGSEA. V was shortened by 6 bases and J by 7 bases, with 9 bases between the two germline ends. CDR3 bases: TGCAGCGTCGGACTAGGTGAAAAACTGTTTTTT. Amino acid sequence: CSVGLGEKLFF.